A single sample is the source of the 7 T cell receptor beta chains below, sequenced in a study of beta chain features in type 1 diabetes. Findings and limits, study-wide: All four CD4+ subsets of Type 1 diabetes patients contained TCRB CDR3s that were moderately but significantly shorter.

Reverse transcribing all isolated RNA meant expressed TCRB transcripts were sequenced. TCRdb's table, derived via immunoSEQ multiplex PCR, lists solely in-frame clones and lacks some. This sample has about 240,000 clones; roughly 14% occur once, and the top ten carry about 0.02%. These receptors have no known antigen. The sequenced material came from naive CD4+ T cells from blood. The source is a man aged 25 to 40 with type 1 diabetes.

This clone was observed a few times. The V gene is TRBV5-1, the J gene TRBJ2-1; D is perhaps TRBD1 (5 bases). CDR1 and CDR2 from the germline V gene are SGHRS and YFSETQ. V lost 7 bases and J 5 bases, leaving 13 bases between the germline ends. The CDR3 totals 13 residues. CDR3 bases: TGCGCCAGCGGACCGACAGCCGACAATGAGCAGTTCTTC. Its protein is CASGPTADNEQFF.

V gene TRBV5-4 combines with J gene TRBJ2-3; 10 bases agree with TRBD1. The trim removed 4 bases at V and 3 bases at J, leaving 8 bases unmatched. Germline CDR1 SGHNT, CDR2 YYREEE (reference sequence). The CDR3 consists of 16 residues. The CDR3 nucleotides are TGTGCCAGCAGCCCTATTAGGGGACAGGGGACAGATACGCAGTATTTT. Protein: CASSPIRGQGTDTQYF.

The rearrangement uses TRBV4-1 and TRBJ2-5; D is ambiguous. V was cut by 1 base and J by 2 bases, with 8 bases left in between. CDR3 length equals 14 residues. Germline CDR1 and CDR2: MGHRA and YSYEKL. The CDR3 region is CASSQVGVQETQYF. The CDR3 DNA is TGCGCCAGCAGCCAAGTGGGCGTACAAGAGACCCAGTACTTC.

The chain uses TRBV7-9 and TRBJ1-2; TRBD1 matches 7 bases. This CDR3 region has 13 residues. J lost 5 bases, V lost 5 bases, and 5 bases had no gene match. Germline V gene sequence: CDR1 SEHNR, CDR2 FQNEAQ (reference sequence). CDR3 amino acids: CASSETGEYGYTF. The CDR3, as DNA: TGTGCCAGCAGCGAAACAGGGGAATATGGCTACACCTTC.

CDR3 in DNA: TGCGCCAGCAGGGGACAGGGGAGAAGCGAGCAGTACTTC. Encoded protein: CASRGQGRSEQYF. The genes are TRBV5-1 and TRBJ2-7; 10 bases line up with TRBD1. CDR3 length: 13 residues. Germline lookup yields CDR1 SGHRS and CDR2 YFSETQ. Losses at the gene ends were 5 bases for V and 6 bases for J; bases not matched to a gene: 5.

V and J are TRBV7-2 and TRBJ2-1; 12 nucleotides align to TRBD1. Germline V CDR1 and CDR2: SGHTA, FQGNSA. The CDR3 runs 16 residues. V was clipped by 5 bases and J by 12 bases; unmatched bases: 14. CDR3 in DNA: TGTGCCAGCAGCGCGGGACAGGGGGCAAGAGGGAGGAGGCAGTTCTTC. Translated: CASSAGQGARGRRQFF.

V usage is TRBV19 and J usage is TRBJ1-1; 7 bases agree with TRBD1. The CDR3 has 13 amino acids. Trimming at V came to 6 bases and at J to 0 bases, leaving 1 base not matched to a gene. Germline lookup yields CDR1 LNHDA and CDR2 SQIVND (reference sequence). CDR3 residues: CASRGQLNTEAFF. The CDR3 DNA reads as TGTGCCAGTAGGGGACAGTTGAACACTGAAGCTTTCTTT.